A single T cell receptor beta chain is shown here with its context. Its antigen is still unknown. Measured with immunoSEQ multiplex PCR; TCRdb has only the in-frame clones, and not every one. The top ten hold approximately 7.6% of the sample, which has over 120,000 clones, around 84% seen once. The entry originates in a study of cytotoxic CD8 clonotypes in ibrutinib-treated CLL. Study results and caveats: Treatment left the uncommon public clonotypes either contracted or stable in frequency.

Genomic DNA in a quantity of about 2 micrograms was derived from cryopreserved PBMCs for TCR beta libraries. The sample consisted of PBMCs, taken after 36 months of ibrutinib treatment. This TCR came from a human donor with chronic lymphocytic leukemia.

This chain's CDR3 is CASSYSGAPDTQYF. The CDR3 nucleotides are TGTGCCAGCAGTTATAGCGGGGCCCCAGATACGCAGTATTTT. The gene calls are TRBV2 and TRBJ2-3; TRBD2 agrees at 8 bases. Germline V gene data show CDR1 as SNHLY and CDR2 as FYNNEI. Trimming took 5 bases from V and 4 from J; bases not matched to a gene: 5. The CDR3 is 14 residues long.